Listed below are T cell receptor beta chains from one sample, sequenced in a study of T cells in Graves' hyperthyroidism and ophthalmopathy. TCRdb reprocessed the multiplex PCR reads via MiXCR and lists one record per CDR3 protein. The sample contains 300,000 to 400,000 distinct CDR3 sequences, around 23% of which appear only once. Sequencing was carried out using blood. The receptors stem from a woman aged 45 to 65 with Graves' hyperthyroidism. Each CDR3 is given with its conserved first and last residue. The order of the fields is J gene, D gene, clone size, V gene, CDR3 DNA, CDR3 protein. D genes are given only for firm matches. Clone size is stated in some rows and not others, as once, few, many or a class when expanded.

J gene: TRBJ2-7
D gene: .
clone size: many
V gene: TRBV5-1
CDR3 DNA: TGCGCCAGCAGCTTGGACCCAAACGGGGAGCAGTACTTC
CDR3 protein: CASSLDPNGEQYF

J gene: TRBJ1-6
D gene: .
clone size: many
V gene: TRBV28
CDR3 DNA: TGTGCCAGCAGTTTTCAGACAGGTGATAATTCACCCCTCCACTTT
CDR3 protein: CASSFQTGDNSPLHF

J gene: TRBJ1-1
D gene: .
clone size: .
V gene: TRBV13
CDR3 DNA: TGTGCCAGCTTGCGGGGCCTAGGGGAAGCTTTCTTT
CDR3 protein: CASLRGLGEAFF

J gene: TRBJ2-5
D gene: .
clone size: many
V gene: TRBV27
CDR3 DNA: TGTGCCAGCAGTCTCGGGTGGGGGGTCCAGACCCAGTACTTC
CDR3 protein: CASSLGWGVQTQYF

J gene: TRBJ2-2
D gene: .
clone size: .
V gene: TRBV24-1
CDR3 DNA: TGTGCCACCAGTGATTCCGGGCAGCTGTTTTTT
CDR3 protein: CATSDSGQLFF

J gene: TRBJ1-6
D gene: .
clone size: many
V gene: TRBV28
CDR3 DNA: TGTGCCAGCAGTGAGGGAGGGGGCTCCTATAATTCACCCCTCCACTTT
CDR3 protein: CASSEGGGSYNSPLHF

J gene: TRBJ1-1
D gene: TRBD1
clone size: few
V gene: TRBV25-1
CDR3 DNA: TGTGCCAGCAGGACAGGGGGCGCAGGCACTGAAGCTTTCTTT
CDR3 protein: CASRTGGAGTEAFF

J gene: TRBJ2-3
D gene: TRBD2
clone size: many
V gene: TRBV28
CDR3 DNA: TGTGCCAGCAGTCCGACTAGCGGGGGCATGGATACGCAGTATTTT
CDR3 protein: CASSPTSGGMDTQYF

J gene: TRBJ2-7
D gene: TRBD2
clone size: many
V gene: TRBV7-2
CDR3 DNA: TGTGCCAGCAGCTTAGCGGGGAATATGGGACTAGCGGCCTACGAGCAGTACTTC
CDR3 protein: CASSLAGNMGLAAYEQYF

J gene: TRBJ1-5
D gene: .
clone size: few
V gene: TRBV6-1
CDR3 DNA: TGTGCCAGCAGTCGAGACGGGGGGTCCAATCAGCCCCAGCATTTT
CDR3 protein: CASSRDGGSNQPQHF

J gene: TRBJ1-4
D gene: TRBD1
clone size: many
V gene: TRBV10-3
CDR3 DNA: TGTGCCACACAGGGGGCTAATGAAAAACTGTTTTTT
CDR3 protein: CATQGANEKLFF

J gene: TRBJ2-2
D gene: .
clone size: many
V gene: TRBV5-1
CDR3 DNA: TGCGCCAGCAGCTTGGTGCTAGACTCCGGGGAGCTGTTTTTT
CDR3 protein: CASSLVLDSGELFF

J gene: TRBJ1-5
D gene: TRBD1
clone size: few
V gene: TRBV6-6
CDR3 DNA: TGTGCCAGCAGTTACTCACAGGGGGCGGGTCAGCCCCAGCATTTT
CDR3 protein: CASSYSQGAGQPQHF

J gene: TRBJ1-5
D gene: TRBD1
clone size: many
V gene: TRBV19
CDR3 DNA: TGTGCCAGTAAGGACAGGGTCAATCAGCCCCAGCATTTT
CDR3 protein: CASKDRVNQPQHF

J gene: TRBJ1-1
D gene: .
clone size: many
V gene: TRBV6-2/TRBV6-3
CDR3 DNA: TGTGCCAGCAGTTACTCTTCGGGGAAAACTGAAGCTTTCTTT
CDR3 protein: CASSYSSGKTEAFF

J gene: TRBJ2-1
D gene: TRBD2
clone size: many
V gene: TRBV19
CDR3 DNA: TGTGCCAGTAGTAGCTGGGGACTAGCGGGCCGGAATGAGCAGTTCTTC
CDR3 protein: CASSSWGLAGRNEQFF

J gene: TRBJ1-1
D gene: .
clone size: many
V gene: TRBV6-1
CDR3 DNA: TGTGCCAGCAGTGTGAATCCCTTGAACACTGAAGCTTTCTTT
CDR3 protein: CASSVNPLNTEAFF

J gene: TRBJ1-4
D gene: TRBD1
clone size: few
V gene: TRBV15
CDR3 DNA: TGTGCCACCAGCAGGATGACAGGGGCCAATGAAAAACTGTTTTTT
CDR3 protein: CATSRMTGANEKLFF

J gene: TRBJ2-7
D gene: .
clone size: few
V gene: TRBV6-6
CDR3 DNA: TGTGCCAGCAGTTACTCGAATTCACAGGGAGACTTCTACGAGCAGTACTTC
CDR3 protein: CASSYSNSQGDFYEQYF

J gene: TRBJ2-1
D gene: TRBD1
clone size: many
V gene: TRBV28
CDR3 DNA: TGTGCCAGCAAAATGGCCGGGACAGGAATCTACAATGAGCAGTTCTTC
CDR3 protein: CASKMAGTGIYNEQFF

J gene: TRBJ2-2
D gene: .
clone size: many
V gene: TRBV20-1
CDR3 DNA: TGCAGTGCGGCCGCGATGAACACCGGGGAGCTGTTTTTT
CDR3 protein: CSAAAMNTGELFF

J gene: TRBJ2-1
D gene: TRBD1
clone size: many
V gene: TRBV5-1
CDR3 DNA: TGCGCCAGCAGCTTGGGACAGGGGCTCTACAATGAGCAGTTCTTC
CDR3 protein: CASSLGQGLYNEQFF

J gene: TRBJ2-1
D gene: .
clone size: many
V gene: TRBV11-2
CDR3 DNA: TGTGCCAGCAGCTTAGATCGGGACTCTGCCTACAATGAGCAGTTCTTC
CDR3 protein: CASSLDRDSAYNEQFF

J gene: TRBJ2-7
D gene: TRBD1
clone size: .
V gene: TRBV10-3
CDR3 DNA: TGTGCCACGAACAGGGGTAAGGTAGGCTCCTACGAGCAGTACTTC
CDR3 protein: CATNRGKVGSYEQYF

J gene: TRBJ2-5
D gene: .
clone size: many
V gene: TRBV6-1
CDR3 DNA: TGTGCCAGCAGTTATGGCAGGGGAGTGTTGTACTTC
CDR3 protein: CASSYGRGVLYF

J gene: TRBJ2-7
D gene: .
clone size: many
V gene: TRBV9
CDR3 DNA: TGTGCCAGCAGCGTAGGTCCGGGGGACAACTACGAGCAGTACTTC
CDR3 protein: CASSVGPGDNYEQYF

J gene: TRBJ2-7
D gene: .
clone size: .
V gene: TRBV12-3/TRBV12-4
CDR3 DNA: TGTGCCAGCAGGGCTCAGGGGCGGAGTGGTGAGCAGTACTTC
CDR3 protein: CASRAQGRSGEQYF

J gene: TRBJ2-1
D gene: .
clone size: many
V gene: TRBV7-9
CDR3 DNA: TGTGCCAGCATGAGAGTGAGGGATGAGCAGTTCTTC
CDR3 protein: CASMRVRDEQFF

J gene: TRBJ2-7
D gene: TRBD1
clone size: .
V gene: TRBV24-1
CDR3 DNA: TGTGCCACCAGTGGGTTCGGGACAGGGAACCACGAGCAGTACTTC
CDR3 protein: CATSGFGTGNHEQYF

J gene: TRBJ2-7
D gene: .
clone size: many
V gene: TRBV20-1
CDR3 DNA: TGCAGTGCTAGTATTCTCATTAGGGGCGAGCAGTACTTC
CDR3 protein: CSASILIRGEQYF

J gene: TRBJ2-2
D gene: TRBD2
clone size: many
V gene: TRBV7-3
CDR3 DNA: TGTGCCAGCAGCTTAGAGCGGGGGGTCACCGGGGAGCTGTTTTTT
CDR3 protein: CASSLERGVTGELFF

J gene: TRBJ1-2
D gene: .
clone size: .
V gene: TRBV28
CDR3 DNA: TGTGCCAGCAGTTTGATCGCCTACGCTGGGACAAACTATGGCTACACCTTC
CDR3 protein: CASSLIAYAGTNYGYTF

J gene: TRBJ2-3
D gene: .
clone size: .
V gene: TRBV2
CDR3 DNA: TGTGCCAGCAATTGGTCAGATACGCAGTATTTT
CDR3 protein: CASNWSDTQYF